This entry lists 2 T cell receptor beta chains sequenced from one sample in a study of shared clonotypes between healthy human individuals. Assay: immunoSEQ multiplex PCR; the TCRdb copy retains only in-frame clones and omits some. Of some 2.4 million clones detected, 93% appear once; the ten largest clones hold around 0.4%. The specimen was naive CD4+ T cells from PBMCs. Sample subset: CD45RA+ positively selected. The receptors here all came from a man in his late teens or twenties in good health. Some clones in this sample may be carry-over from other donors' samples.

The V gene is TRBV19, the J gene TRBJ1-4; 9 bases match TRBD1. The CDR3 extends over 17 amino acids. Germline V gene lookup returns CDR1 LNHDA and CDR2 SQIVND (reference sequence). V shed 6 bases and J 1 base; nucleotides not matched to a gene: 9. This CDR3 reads CASREDRGGRTNEKLFF. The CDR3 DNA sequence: TGTGCCAGTAGAGAGGACAGGGGCGGAAGAACTAATGAAAAACTGTTTTTT.

The CDR3 loop is CASREGANIQYF. The CDR3 DNA sequence: TGTGCCAGCCGGGAAGGGGCGAACATTCAGTACTTC. V gene TRBV28 combines with J gene TRBJ2-4, with D perhaps assigned TRBD1 or TRBD2 (5 bases each). V was clipped by 8 bases and J by 7 bases, with 12 bases between them. From germline, CDR1 is MDHEN and CDR2 SYDVKM. This CDR3 is built from 12 residues.